The 12 T cell receptor beta chains below come from one sample, sequenced in a study of long-term antiretroviral therapy in people with HIV. At the survey level, the v3.0 immunoSEQ assay was run. Profiling relied on immunoSEQ multiplex PCR, and the TCRdb table lists in-frame clones only, not all of them. The sample carries about 21,000 clones, approximately 82% recorded once. The sequences come from unsorted PBMCs, collected at the start of antiretroviral therapy. The receptors come from a man in his fifties with HIV.

The chain carries TRBV6-4 and TRBJ2-7, with 7 positions matching TRBD1. V was pared by 6 bases and J by 7 bases, with 15 bases of the junction left unmatched. The CDR3 is 15 residues long. Germline-derived CDR1 and CDR2 are MRHNA and SNTAGT. CDR3 nucleotide sequence: TGTGCCAGCAGCAGCGACAGGGTAAGGAGGCTTGAGCAGTACTTC. Its translation: CASSSDRVRRLEQYF.

V and J are TRBV25-1 and TRBJ2-7, with TRBD1 matching 9 bases. Germline loops: CDR1 MGHDK, CDR2 SYGVNS. After removal of 5 bases from V and 5 bases from J, the junction contained 13 bases not matched to a gene. This CDR3 is 16 amino acids long. CDR3 residues: CASSKTGTGIIDEQYF. In DNA, the CDR3 is TGTGCCAGCAGTAAGACCGGGACAGGGATCATCGACGAGCAGTACTTC.

The sample holds one count of this clone. The CDR3 DNA reads as TGTGCCAGCAGTTTAGGGGGAGGGCCTGAGAATGAGCAGTTCTTC. Translation gives CASSLGGGPENEQFF. The rearrangement links TRBV28 to TRBJ2-1; 7 nucleotides match TRBD2. CDR3 length: 15 residues. Germline lookup yields CDR1 MDHEN and CDR2 SYDVKM. Losses at the gene ends were 2 bases for V and 7 bases for J; bases not matched to a gene: 8.

This chain uses TRBV4-1 with TRBJ2-1; D is undetermined. This CDR3 contains 12 residues. Germline-derived CDR1 and CDR2 are MGHRA and YSYEKL. Trimming left V 2 bases short and J 9 bases short, with 8 bases between. The chain's CDR3 is CASSQTGGEQFF. DNA for the CDR3: TGCGCCAGCAGCCAAACGGGTGGTGAGCAGTTCTTC.

The CDR3 DNA follows: TGTGCCAGCAGCCCCCCCCGAGGACCTAGCACAGATACGCAGTATTTT. Translated, it gives CASSPPRGPSTDTQYF. J is TRBJ2-3 and V is TRBV5-5; the D is unclear. The CDR3 totals 16 residues. Germline V gene data show CDR1 as SGHKS and CDR2 as YYEKEE (reference sequence). Trimming took off 4 bases at V and 0 bases at J, with 15 bases between the two ends.

V and J are TRBV12-5 and TRBJ2-7; the D is unclear. The V end was cut by 3 bases, the J end by 0 bases, with 9 bases between. This CDR3 is 14 amino acids long. CDR1 and CDR2 (germline): LGHNT, FRNRAP. The CDR3 nucleotides are TGTGCTAGTGGTTTTGCCGGTTACTCCTACGAGCAGTACTTC. This gives the protein CASGFAGYSYEQYF.

The CDR3 is CASSLGVGSWSSYNEQFF. The CDR3 bases are TGCGCCAGCAGCTTGGGGGTCGGCAGCTGGAGCTCCTACAATGAGCAGTTCTTC. This rearrangement joins TRBV5-1 to TRBJ2-1; no reliable D call. Per the germline V gene, CDR1 is SGHRS and CDR2 is YFSETQ. The CDR3 runs to 18 residues. The V gene lost 0 bases and the J gene lost 0 bases, with 16 bases spanning the gap.

This clone was observed a handful of times. This chain joins TRBV28 and TRBJ2-7; 8 bases line up with TRBD1. Germline CDR1 reads MDHEN; CDR2 reads SYDVKM. V trimming: 5 bases; J trimming: 6 bases; junction bases outside the gene matches: 12. CDR3 size: 15 residues. This CDR3 is CASSPPRGHLGEQYF. CDR3 nucleotides: TGTGCCAGCAGTCCGCCCAGGGGGCATTTAGGCGAGCAGTACTTC.

The CDR3 sequence: CASSLESTAYEQYF. CDR3 DNA sequence: TGCGCCAGCAGCTTGGAGTCGACCGCCTACGAGCAGTACTTC. The V and J genes are TRBV5-1 and TRBJ2-7; D uncertain. The CDR3 has 14 residues. In germline, CDR1 is SGHRS, CDR2 YFSETQ. Trimming removed 0 bases at V and 2 bases at J, with 9 bases between.

This chain uses TRBV19 with TRBJ1-6; D is possibly TRBD1 (5 bases). The CDR3 sequence is 14 residues long. V was trimmed by 3 bases and J by 10 bases, leaving 13 bases between them. Germline-derived CDR1 and CDR2 are LNHDA and SQIVND (reference sequence). The DNA for the CDR3 is TGTGCCAGTAGTATGGGGCCAGGAGGCTCACCCCTCCACTTT. This translates into CASSMGPGGSPLHF.

The chain links TRBV4-1 to TRBJ2-4; 10 bases map to TRBD2. The CDR3 runs to 18 residues. With 0 bases clipped from V and 1 base from J, the junction kept 6 bases outside the gene matches. Germline V gene data show CDR1 as MGHRA and CDR2 as YSYEKL. The CDR3 is CASSQDRGSGRAKNIQYF. CDR3 in DNA: TGCGCCAGCAGCCAAGATCGGGGTAGCGGGAGGGCCAAAAACATTCAGTACTTC.

J is TRBJ2-1 and V is TRBV28; possible D gene TRBD1, 6 bases. The CDR3 has 15 amino acids. Trimming stripped 6 bases from V and 0 bases from J, with 12 bases between. Germline values: CDR1 MDHEN, CDR2 SYDVKM. CDR3 nucleotides: TGTGCCAGCAGCCATACAGGGAGCTCCTACAATGAGCAGTTCTTC. Protein sequence: CASSHTGSSYNEQFF.